These 17 T cell receptor beta chains came from one sample sequenced in a study of blood T cell repertoires in COVID-19. Assay used: immunoSEQ multiplex PCR; TCRdb lists only in-frame clones, some missing. The sample shows some 200,000 clones, 88% of them seen only once. The sequencing sample was made of peripheral blood. Receptor source: a man between 18 and 29 years old with active or convalescent COVID-19.

As DNA, the CDR3 is TGTGCCAGCAGCTCCTGGACTAGCGGGACGAACACCGGGGAGCTGTTTTTT. It encodes CASSSWTSGTNTGELFF. The chain has TRBV7-2 and TRBJ2-2, with 12 positions matching TRBD2. Germline lookup yields CDR1 SGHTA and CDR2 FQGNSA. This CDR3 has 17 amino acids. After removal of 4 bases from V and 0 bases from J, the junction contained 3 bases not matched to a gene.

This chain connects TRBV28 to TRBJ2-7; no firm D call. The CDR3 consists of 14 residues. V lost 3 bases and J lost 5, with 14 bases in between. From germline, CDR1 is MDHEN and CDR2 SYDVKM. The CDR3 DNA sequence: TGTGCCAGCAGTTTGTTGGCAGACCTAGACGAGCAGTACTTC. This sequence encodes CASSLLADLDEQYF.

The rearrangement uses TRBV29-1 and TRBJ2-1; D possibly corresponds to TRBD1 (5 bases). Germline V lookup: CDR1 SQVTM, CDR2 ANQGSEA. The CDR3 totals 13 residues. V was shortened by 6 bases and J by 2 bases, with 11 bases between the two germline ends. CDR3 bases: TGCAGCGTCAGAGGACAAGCCTACAATGAGCAGTTCTTC. As protein: CSVRGQAYNEQFF.

The chain uses TRBV19 and TRBJ2-1; maybe TRBD1 (6 bases). The CDR3 contains 16 residues. CDR1 is LNHDA and CDR2 is SQIVND in the germline V gene (reference sequence). Deletions cut 1 base from V and 3 bases from J, with 13 bases between. CDR3 DNA sequence: TGTGCCAGTAGTATAGTAGGGGGAGTCGGCTACAATGAGCAGTTCTTC. Translation gives CASSIVGGVGYNEQFF.

This sequence joins TRBV19 and TRBJ1-5, with 9 bases that match TRBD1. After removal of 7 bases from V and 0 bases from J, the junction contained 4 bases not matched to a gene. The CDR3 totals 15 residues. Germline V gene data show CDR1 as LNHDA and CDR2 as SQIVND (reference sequence). CDR3 nucleotides: TGTGCCAGTACTATGGGACAGGGTAGCAATCAGCCCCAGCATTTT. This sequence encodes CASTMGQGSNQPQHF.

The CDR3: CASSLQVPSTEAFF. The CDR3 DNA reads TGTGCCAGCAGTTTACAAGTACCCAGCACTGAAGCTTTCTTT. The gene calls are TRBV28 and TRBJ1-1, with D hard to call. V lost 2 bases and J lost 4, with 11 bases in between. The CDR3 loop spans 14 amino acids. CDR1 MDHEN and CDR2 SYDVKM come from the germline V gene.

Here the CDR3 DNA reads TGTGCCAGCAGCTTAGGACTCACATCTAGCACAGATACGCAGTATTTT. It specifies CASSLGLTSSTDTQYF. The V and J genes are TRBV11-2 and TRBJ2-3; D gene uncertain. Germline V gene sequence: CDR1 SGHAT, CDR2 FQNNGV. The CDR3 totals 16 residues. V was trimmed by 1 base and J by 0 bases, leaving 11 bases between them.

The CDR3 DNA follows: TGTGCCAGCAGCTCAACCCTAGTCAAGGAGACCCAGTACTTC. Its translation: CASSSTLVKETQYF. This chain joins TRBV5-5 and TRBJ2-5; unclear D gene. V lost 3 bases and J 5 bases, leaving 14 bases between the germline ends. The germline gives CDR1 SGHKS, CDR2 YYEKEE (reference sequence). The CDR3 loop spans 14 amino acids. Full variable domain (missing parts from reference TRBV5-5 and TRBJ2-5): DAGVTQSPTHLIKTRGQQVTLRCSPISGHKSVSWYQQVLGQGPQFIFQYYEKEERGRGNFPDRFSARQFPNYSSELNVNALLLGDSALYLCASSSTLVKETQYFGPGTRLLVL.

The chain carries TRBV7-2 and TRBJ2-3, with D uncertain. Between the trimmed V and J ends, which lost 0 bases and 4 bases, there was a span of 8 bases. The CDR3 has 14 residues. Germline V gene lookup returns CDR1 SGHTA and CDR2 FQGNSA. The CDR3 protein is CASSLAYRADTQYF. DNA for the CDR3: TGTGCCAGCAGCTTAGCATACCGGGCAGATACGCAGTATTTT.

The CDR3 loop reads CASSTRGRDTEAFF. CDR3 bases: TGTGCCAGCAGCACAAGGGGGCGGGACACTGAAGCTTTCTTT. The rearrangement joins TRBV5-6 to TRBJ1-1, with TRBD1 identical over 7 bases. V dropped 4 bases and J dropped 3; count of bases not matched to a gene: 6. CDR1 is SGHDT, CDR2 YYEEEE, per germline. The CDR3 has 14 residues.

This chain joins TRBV20-1 and TRBJ2-1, with D possibly being TRBD1 (6 bases). The CDR3 loop spans 15 amino acids. The V end was cut by 3 bases, the J end by 8 bases, with 20 bases between. Germline CDR1 and CDR2: DFQATT and SNEGSKA (reference sequence). This chain's CDR3 is CSASLLDWSGDEQFF. The CDR3 DNA is TGCAGTGCTAGTCTCCTAGACTGGTCAGGGGATGAGCAGTTCTTC.

The chain couples TRBV19 to TRBJ2-1; D might be TRBD2 (5 bases). The germline V gene has CDR1 LNHDA and CDR2 SQIVND (reference sequence). V was trimmed by 4 bases and J by 0 bases, leaving 7 bases between them. The CDR3 contains 14 residues. As DNA, the CDR3 is TGTGCCAGTAGTAACGGGGTCTCCTACAATGAGCAGTTCTTC. It is translated as CASSNGVSYNEQFF.

The chain links TRBV9 to TRBJ2-7; 7 bases are shared with TRBD2. J lost 5 bases, V lost 0 bases, and 11 bases had no gene match. The germline V gene encodes CDR1 SGDLS and CDR2 YYNGEE. CDR3 length: 16 amino acids. The CDR3 DNA sequence: TGTGCCAGCAGCGTAGCTGGGCCTAGCGGAGTCCACGAGCAGTACTTC. Translated: CASSVAGPSGVHEQYF.

This rearrangement joins TRBV5-1 to TRBJ2-7, with TRBD1 matching 7 bases. Losses at the gene ends were 4 bases for V and 2 bases for J; bases not matched to a gene: 9. Looked up from germline, CDR1 is SGHRS and CDR2 is YFSETQ. The CDR3 consists of 15 residues. CDR3 in amino acids: CASSPLSTGPYEQYF. DNA of the CDR3: TGCGCCAGCAGCCCTCTTTCGACAGGGCCCTACGAGCAGTACTTC. The full variable domain, rest sourced from reference TRBV5-1 and TRBJ2-7, is KAGVTQTPRYLIKTRGQQVTLSCSPISGHRSVSWYQQTPGQGLQFLFEYFSETQRNKGNFPGRFSGRQFSNSRSEMNVSTLELGDSALYLCASSPLSTGPYEQYFGPGTRLTVT.

This chain connects TRBV18 to TRBJ2-5, with 8 bases that match TRBD1. The V and J ends lost 6 bases and 1 base, in that order; junction bases with no gene match: 13. Per the germline V gene, CDR1 is KGHSH and CDR2 is LQKENI. This CDR3 has 17 residues. The CDR3 sequence: CASSVRLFGQGQETQYF. CDR3 nucleotide sequence: TGTGCCAGCTCGGTCCGTTTATTTGGACAGGGCCAAGAGACCCAGTACTTC.

V usage is TRBV29-1 and J usage is TRBJ1-2; 9 bases align to TRBD1. The CDR3 spans 14 residues. CDR1 and CDR2 from the germline V gene are SQVTM and ANQGSEA. The CDR3 reads CTTGDRGFNYGYTF. CDR3 coding DNA: TGCACCACTGGTGACAGGGGGTTTAACTATGGCTACACCTTC.

The rearrangement joins TRBV20-1 to TRBJ2-5, with TRBD2 identical over 10 bases. Unmatched junction bases numbered 8, after V lost 3 bases and J lost 4 bases. Germline assignment: CDR1 DFQATT and CDR2 SNEGSKA (reference sequence). This CDR3 contains 15 residues. The CDR3 is CSASPLAGVRETQYF. The CDR3, as DNA: TGCAGTGCTAGTCCGCTAGCGGGAGTGAGAGAGACCCAGTACTTC.